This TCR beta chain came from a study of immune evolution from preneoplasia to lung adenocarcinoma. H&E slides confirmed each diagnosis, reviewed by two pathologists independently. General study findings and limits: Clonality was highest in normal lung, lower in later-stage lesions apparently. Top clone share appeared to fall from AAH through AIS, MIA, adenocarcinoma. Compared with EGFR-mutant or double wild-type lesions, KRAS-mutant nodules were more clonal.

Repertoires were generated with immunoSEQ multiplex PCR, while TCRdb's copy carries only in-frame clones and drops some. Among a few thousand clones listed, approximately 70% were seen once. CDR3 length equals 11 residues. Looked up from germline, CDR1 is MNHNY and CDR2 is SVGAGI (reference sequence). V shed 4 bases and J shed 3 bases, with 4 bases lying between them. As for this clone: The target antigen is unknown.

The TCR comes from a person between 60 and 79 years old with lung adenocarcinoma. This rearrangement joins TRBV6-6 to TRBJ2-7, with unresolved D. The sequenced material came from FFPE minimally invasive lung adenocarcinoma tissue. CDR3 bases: TGTGCCAGCAGTTCGGACTACGAGCAGTACTTC. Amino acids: CASSSDYEQYF.